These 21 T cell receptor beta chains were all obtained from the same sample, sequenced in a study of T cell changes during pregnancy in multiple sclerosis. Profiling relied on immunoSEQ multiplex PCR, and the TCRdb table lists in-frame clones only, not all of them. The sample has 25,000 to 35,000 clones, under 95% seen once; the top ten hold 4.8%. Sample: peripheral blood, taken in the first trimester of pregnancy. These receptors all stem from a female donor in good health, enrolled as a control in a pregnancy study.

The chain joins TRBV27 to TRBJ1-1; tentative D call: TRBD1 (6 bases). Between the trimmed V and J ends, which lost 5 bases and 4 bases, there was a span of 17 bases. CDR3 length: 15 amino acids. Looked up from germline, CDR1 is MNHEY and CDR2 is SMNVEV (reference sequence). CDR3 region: CASSPPPDRGTEAFF. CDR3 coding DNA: TGTGCCAGCAGTCCCCCACCGGACAGAGGCACTGAAGCTTTCTTT.

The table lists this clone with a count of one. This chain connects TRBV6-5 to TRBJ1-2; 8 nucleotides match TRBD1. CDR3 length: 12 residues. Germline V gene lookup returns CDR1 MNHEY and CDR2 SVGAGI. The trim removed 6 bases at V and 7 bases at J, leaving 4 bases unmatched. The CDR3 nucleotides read TGTGCCAGCAGAAACGACAGGGGTGGCTACACCTTC. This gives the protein CASRNDRGGYTF.

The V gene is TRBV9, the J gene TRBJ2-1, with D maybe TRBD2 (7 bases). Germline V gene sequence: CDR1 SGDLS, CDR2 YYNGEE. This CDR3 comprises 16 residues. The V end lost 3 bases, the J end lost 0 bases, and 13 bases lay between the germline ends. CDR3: CASSAGGPSSYNEQFF. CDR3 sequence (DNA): TGTGCCAGCAGCGCCGGGGGGCCGAGCTCCTACAATGAGCAGTTCTTC.

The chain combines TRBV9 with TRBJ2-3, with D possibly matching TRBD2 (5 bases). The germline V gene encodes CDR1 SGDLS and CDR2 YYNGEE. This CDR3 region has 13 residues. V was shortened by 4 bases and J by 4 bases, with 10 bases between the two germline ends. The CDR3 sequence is CASSIEEADTQYF. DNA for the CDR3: TGTGCCAGCAGCATCGAGGAGGCAGATACGCAGTATTTT.

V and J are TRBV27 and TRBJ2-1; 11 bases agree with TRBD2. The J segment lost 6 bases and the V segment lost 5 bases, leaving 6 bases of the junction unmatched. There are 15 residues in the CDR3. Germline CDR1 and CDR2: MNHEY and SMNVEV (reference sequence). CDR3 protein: CASSPWTSGPNEQFF. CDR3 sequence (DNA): TGTGCCAGCAGTCCATGGACTAGCGGGCCCAATGAGCAGTTCTTC.

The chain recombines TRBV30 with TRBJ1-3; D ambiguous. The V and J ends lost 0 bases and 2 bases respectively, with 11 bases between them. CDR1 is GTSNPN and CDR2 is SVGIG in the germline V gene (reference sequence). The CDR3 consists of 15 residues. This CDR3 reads CAWSVRGNPGNTIYF. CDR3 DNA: TGTGCCTGGAGTGTACGAGGGAATCCTGGAAACACCATATATTTT.

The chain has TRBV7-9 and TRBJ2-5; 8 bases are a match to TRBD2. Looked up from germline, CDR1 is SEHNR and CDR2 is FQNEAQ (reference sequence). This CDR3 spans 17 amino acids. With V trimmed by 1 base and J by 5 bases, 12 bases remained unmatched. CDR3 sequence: CASSLVRGGGRHETQYF. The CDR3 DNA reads TGTGCCAGCAGCTTAGTTCGGGGGGGAGGCCGGCACGAGACCCAGTACTTC.

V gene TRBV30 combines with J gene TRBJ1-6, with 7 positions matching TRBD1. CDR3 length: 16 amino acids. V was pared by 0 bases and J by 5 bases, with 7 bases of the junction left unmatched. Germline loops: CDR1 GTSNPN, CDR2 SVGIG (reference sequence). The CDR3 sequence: CAWSVGPGTDNSPLHF. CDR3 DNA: TGTGCCTGGAGTGTAGGCCCCGGGACAGATAATTCACCCCTCCACTTT.

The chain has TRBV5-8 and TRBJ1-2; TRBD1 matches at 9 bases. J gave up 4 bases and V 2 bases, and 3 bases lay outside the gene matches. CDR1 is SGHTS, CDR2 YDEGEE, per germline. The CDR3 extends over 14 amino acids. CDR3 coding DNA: TGTGCCAGCAGCTTACAGGGGGCAGCCTATGGCTACACCTTC. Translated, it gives CASSLQGAAYGYTF.

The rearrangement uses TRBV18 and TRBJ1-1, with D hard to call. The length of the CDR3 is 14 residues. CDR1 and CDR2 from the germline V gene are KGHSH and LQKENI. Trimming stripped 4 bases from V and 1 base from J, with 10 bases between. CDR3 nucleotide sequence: TGTGCCAGCTCACGCGCGAGGGCGAACACTGAAGCTTTCTTT. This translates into CASSRARANTEAFF.

The CDR3 here is CASSPHGGANTGELFF. The CDR3 DNA sequence: TGTGCCAGCAGCCCACACGGGGGGGCGAACACCGGGGAGCTGTTTTTT. The chain recombines TRBV7-2 with TRBJ2-2; TRBD2 matches at 8 bases. Germline CDR1 reads SGHTA; CDR2 reads FQGNSA. The CDR3 sequence is 16 residues long. Trimming took 5 bases from V and 0 from J; bases not matched to a gene: 5.

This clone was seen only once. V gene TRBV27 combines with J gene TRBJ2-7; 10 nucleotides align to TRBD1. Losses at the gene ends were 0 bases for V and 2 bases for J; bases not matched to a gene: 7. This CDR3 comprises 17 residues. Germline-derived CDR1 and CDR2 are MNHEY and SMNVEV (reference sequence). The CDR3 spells CASSLSPPGQGPYEQYF. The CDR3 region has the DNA TGTGCCAGCAGTTTATCCCCTCCGGGACAGGGGCCCTACGAGCAGTACTTC.

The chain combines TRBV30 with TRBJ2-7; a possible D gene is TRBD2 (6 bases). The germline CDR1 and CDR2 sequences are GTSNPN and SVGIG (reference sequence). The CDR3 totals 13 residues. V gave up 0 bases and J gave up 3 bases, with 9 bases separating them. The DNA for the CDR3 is TGTGCCTGGAGTGTACGGGGGAACTACGAGCAGTACTTC. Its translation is CAWSVRGNYEQYF.

CDR3 sequence: CASGFSLGASYEQYF. The CDR3 DNA follows: TGTGCCAGCGGTTTCTCCCTGGGCGCATCCTACGAGCAGTACTTC. The gene calls are TRBV7-9 and TRBJ2-7; D is ambiguous. CDR3 length: 15 amino acids. Germline V CDR1 and CDR2: SEHNR, FQNEAQ (reference sequence). Trimming took 8 bases from V and 1 from J, leaving 18 bases between them. Using reference TRBV7-9 and TRBJ2-7 for the parts outside the CDR3, the full variable domain is DTGVSQNPRHKITKRGQNVTFRCDPISEHNRLYWYRQTLGQGPEFLTYFQNEAQLEKSRLLSDRFSAERPKGSFSTLEIQRTEQGDSAMYLCASGFSLGASYEQYFGPGTRLTVT.

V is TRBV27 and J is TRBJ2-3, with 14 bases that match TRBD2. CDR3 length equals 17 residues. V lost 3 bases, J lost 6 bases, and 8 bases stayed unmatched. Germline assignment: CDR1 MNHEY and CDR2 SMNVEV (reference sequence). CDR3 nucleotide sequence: TGTGCCAGCAGTTTGAGGCGGGGACTAGCGGGAGTGGATACGCAGTATTTT. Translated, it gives CASSLRRGLAGVDTQYF.

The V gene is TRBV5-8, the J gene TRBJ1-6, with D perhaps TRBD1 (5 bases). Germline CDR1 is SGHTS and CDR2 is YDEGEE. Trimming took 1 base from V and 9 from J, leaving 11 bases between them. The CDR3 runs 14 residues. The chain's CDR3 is CASSLNRGGSPLHF. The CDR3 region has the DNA TGTGCCAGCAGCTTGAATAGGGGTGGTTCACCCCTCCACTTT.

This chain's CDR3 is CASSTGGGDGYTF. Written as DNA, the CDR3 is TGTGCCAGCTCCACAGGGGGCGGCGATGGCTACACCTTC. The genes are TRBV2 and TRBJ1-2; TRBD1 agrees at 9 bases. Trimming took 8 bases from V and 6 from J; bases not matched to a gene: 7. The CDR3 sequence is 13 residues long. Per the germline V gene, CDR1 is SNHLY and CDR2 is FYNNEI.

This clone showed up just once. The CDR3 loop reads CASSLWPGPSSGANVLTF. CDR3 coding DNA: TGTGCCAGCAGCTTATGGCCAGGTCCCTCCTCTGGGGCCAACGTCCTGACTTTC. This chain joins TRBV7-2 and TRBJ2-6; D call uncertain. V lost 2 bases and J lost 0, with 14 bases in between. Germline-derived CDR1 and CDR2 are SGHTA and FQGNSA. The CDR3 contains 18 residues.

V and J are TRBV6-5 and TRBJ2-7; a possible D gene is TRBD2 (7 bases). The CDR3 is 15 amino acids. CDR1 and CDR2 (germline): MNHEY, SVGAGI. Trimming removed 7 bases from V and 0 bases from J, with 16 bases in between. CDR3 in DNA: TGTGCCAGCACTAACCGGGGGGCCCACTCCTACGAGCAGTACTTC. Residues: CASTNRGAHSYEQYF.

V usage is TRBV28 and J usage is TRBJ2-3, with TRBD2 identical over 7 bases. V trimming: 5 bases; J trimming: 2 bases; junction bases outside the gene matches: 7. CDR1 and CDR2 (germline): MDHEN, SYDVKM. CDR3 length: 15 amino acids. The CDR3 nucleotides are TGTGCCAGCAGTATTGGCGGGAGTTTCACAGATACGCAGTATTTT. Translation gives CASSIGGSFTDTQYF.

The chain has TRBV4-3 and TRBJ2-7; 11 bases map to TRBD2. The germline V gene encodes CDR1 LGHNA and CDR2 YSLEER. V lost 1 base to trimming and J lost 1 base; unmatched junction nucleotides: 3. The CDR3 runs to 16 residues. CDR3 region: CASSQVLAGASYEQYF. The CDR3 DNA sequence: TGCGCCAGCAGCCAAGTACTAGCGGGGGCATCCTACGAGCAGTACTTC.